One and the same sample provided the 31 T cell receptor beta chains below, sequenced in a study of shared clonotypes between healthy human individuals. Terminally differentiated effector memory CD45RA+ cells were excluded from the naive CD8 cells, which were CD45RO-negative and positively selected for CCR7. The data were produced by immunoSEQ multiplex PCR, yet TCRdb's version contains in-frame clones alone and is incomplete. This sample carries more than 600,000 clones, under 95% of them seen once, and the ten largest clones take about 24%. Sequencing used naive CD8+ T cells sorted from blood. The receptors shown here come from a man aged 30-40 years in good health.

The CDR3 coding sequence is TGTGCCATCAGTGGACAGGGTCACCCAGAGACCCAGTACTTC. Protein sequence: CAISGQGHPETQYF. The chain has TRBV10-3 and TRBJ2-5; 7 bases are shared with TRBD1. Germline assignment: CDR1 ENHRY and CDR2 SYGVKD. V was pared by 4 bases and J by 4 bases, with 6 bases of the junction left unmatched. CDR3 length equals 14 residues.

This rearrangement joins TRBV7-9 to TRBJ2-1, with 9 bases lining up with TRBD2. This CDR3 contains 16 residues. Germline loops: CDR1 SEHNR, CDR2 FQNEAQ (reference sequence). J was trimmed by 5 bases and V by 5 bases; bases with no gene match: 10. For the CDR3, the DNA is TGTGCCAGCAGCCACGGACCAGCGGGAGGCCACAATGAGCAGTTCTTC. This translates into CASSHGPAGGHNEQFF.

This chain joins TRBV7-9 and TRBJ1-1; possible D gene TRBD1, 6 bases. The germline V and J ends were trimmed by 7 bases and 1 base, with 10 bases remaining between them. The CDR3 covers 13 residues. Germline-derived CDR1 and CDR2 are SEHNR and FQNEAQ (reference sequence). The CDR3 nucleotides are TGTGCCAGCACCGGGACAAAGAACACTGAAGCTTTCTTT. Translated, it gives CASTGTKNTEAFF.

The CDR3, as DNA: TGTGCCAGCAGTGTCGGCAAAGCTAGCACAGATACGCAGTATTTT. Translation: CASSVGKASTDTQYF. The chain combines TRBV2 with TRBJ2-3, with D hard to call. The CDR3 loop spans 15 amino acids. Trimming removed 4 bases from V and 0 bases from J, with 11 bases in between. Germline loops: CDR1 SNHLY, CDR2 FYNNEI. The entire variable domain, with the rest obtained from reference TRBV2 and TRBJ2-3, is as follows: EPEVTQTPSHQVTQMGQEVILRCVPISNHLYFYWYRQILGQKVEFLVSFYNNEISEKSEIFDDQFSVERPDGSNFTLKIRSTKLEDSAMYFCASSVGKASTDTQYFGPGTRLTVL.

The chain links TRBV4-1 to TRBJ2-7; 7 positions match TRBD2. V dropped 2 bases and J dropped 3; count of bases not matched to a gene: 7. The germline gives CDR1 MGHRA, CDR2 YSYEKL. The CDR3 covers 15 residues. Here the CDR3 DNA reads TGCGCCAGCAGCCAATTGGCTAGCGGTCTCTACGAGCAGTACTTC. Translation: CASSQLASGLYEQYF.

The CDR3 DNA sequence: TGTGCCAGCAGTTGGGCTAGCGGGAGCATAGATGAGCAGTTCTTC. Translating gives CASSWASGSIDEQFF. The chain joins TRBV27 to TRBJ2-1, with 10 bases that match TRBD2. Germline assignment: CDR1 MNHEY and CDR2 SMNVEV (reference sequence). The trim removed 4 bases at V and 8 bases at J, leaving 8 bases unmatched. The CDR3 runs to 15 residues.

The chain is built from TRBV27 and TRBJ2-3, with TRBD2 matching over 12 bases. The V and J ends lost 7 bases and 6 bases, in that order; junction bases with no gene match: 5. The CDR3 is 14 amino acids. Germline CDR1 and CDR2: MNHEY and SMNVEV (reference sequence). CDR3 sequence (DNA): TGTGCCAGCACCCGACTAGCGGGAGAGGATACGCAGTATTTT. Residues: CASTRLAGEDTQYF.

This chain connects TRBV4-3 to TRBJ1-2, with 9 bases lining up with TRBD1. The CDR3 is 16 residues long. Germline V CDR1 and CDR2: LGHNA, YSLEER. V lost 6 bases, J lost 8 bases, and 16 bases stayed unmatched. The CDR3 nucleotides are TGCGCCAGCAGATCAACCACCGGGACAGGGAATGCCGGCTACACCTTC. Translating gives CASRSTTGTGNAGYTF.

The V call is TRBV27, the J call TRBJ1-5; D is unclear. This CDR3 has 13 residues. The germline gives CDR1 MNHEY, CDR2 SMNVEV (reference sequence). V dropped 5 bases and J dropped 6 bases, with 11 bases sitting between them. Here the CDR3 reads CASSVGGGQPQHF. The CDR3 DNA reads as TGTGCCAGCAGTGTCGGAGGTGGTCAGCCCCAGCATTTT.

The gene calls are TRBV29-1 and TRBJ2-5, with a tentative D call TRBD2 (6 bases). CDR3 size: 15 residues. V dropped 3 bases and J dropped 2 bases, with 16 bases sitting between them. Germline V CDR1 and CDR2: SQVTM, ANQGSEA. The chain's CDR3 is CSVELVGEVQETQYF. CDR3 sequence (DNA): TGCAGCGTTGAGCTTGTCGGGGAGGTGCAAGAGACCCAGTACTTC. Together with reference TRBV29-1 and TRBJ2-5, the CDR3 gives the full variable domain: SAVISQKPSRDICQRGTSLTIQCQVDSQVTMMFWYRQQPGQSLTLIATANQGSEATYESGFVIDKFPISRPNLTFSTLTVSNMSPEDSSIYLCSVELVGEVQETQYFGPGTRLLVL.

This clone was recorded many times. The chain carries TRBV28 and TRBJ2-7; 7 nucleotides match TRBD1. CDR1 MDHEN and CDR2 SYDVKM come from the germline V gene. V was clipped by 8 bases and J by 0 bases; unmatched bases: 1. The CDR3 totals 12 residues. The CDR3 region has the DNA TGTGCCAGCGGGACAGACTCCTACGAGCAGTACTTC. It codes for CASGTDSYEQYF. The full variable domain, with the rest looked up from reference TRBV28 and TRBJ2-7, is DVKVTQSSRYLVKRTGEKVFLECVQDMDHENMFWYRQDPGLGLRLIYFSYDVKMKEKGDIPEGYSVSREKKERFSLILESASTNQTSMYLCASGTDSYEQYFGPGTRLTVT.

CDR3 sequence reads: CASSSDPGTGGLYYGYTF. Here the CDR3 DNA reads TGTGCCAGCAGCTCCGACCCCGGGACAGGGGGGTTATACTATGGCTACACCTTC. The chain has TRBV7-9 and TRBJ1-2; 11 nucleotides align to TRBD1. This CDR3 has 18 amino acids. J gave up 3 bases and V 4 bases, and 13 bases lay outside the gene matches. Germline CDR1 SEHNR, CDR2 FQNEAQ (reference sequence).

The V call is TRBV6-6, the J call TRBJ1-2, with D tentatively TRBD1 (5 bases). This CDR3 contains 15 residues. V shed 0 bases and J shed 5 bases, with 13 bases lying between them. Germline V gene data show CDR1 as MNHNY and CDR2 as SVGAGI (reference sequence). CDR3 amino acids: CASSYSSGGAYGYTF. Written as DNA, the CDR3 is TGTGCCAGCAGTTACTCATCGGGAGGGGCTTATGGCTACACCTTC.

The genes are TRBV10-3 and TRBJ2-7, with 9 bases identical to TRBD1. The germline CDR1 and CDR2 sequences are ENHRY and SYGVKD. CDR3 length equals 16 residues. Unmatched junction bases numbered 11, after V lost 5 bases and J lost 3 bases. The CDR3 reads CAISPSRQGGLYEQYF. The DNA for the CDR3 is TGTGCCATCAGTCCCTCCCGACAGGGGGGGCTCTACGAGCAGTACTTC.

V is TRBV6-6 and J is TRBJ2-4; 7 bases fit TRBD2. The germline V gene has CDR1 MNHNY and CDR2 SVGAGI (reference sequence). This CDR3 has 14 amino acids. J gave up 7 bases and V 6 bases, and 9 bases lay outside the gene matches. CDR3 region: CASSQRLAPNIQYF. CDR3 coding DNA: TGTGCCAGCAGCCAAAGACTAGCCCCGAACATTCAGTACTTC.

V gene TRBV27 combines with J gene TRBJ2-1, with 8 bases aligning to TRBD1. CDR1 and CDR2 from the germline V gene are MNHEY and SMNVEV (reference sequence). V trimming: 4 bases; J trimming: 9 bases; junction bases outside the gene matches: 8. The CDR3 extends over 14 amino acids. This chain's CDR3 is CASSSYRQGIEQFF. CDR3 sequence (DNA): TGTGCCAGCAGTTCCTATAGACAGGGGATTGAGCAGTTCTTC.

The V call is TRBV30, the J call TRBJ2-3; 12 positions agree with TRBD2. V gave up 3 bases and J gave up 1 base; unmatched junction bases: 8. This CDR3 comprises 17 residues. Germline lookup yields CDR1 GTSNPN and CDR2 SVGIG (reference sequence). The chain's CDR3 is CAWSLGLAGTGTDTQYF. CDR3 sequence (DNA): TGTGCCTGGAGCTTAGGACTAGCGGGAACGGGCACAGATACGCAGTATTTT. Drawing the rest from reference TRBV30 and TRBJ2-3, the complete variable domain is SQTIHQWPATLVQPVGSPLSLECTVEGTSNPNLYWYRQAAGRGLQLLFYSVGIGQISSEVPQNLSASRPQDRQFILSSKKLLLSDSGFYLCAWSLGLAGTGTDTQYFGPGTRLTVL.

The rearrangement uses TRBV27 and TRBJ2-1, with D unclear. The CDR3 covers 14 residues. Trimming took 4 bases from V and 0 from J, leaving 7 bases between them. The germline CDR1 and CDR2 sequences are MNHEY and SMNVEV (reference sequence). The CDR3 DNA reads TGTGCCAGCAGTTACCTAGGCTCCTACAATGAGCAGTTCTTC. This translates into CASSYLGSYNEQFF.

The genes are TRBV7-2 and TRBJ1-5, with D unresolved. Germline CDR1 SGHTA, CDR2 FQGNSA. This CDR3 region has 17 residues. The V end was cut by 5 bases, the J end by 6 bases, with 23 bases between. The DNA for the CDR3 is TGTGCCAGCAGCCCCAGCTCCACCGCTCCGGTCGGTCAGCCCCAGCATTTT. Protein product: CASSPSSTAPVGQPQHF.

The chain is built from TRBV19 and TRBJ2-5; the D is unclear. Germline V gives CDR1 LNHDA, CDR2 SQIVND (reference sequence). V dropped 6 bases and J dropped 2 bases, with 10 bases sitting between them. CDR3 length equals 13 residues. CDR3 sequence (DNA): TGTGCCAGTAGAGGTTTGGCACAAGAGACCCAGTACTTC. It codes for CASRGLAQETQYF.

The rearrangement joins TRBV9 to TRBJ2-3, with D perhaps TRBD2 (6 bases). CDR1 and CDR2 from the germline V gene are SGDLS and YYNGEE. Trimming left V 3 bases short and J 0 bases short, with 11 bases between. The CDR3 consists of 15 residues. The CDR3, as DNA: TGTGCCAGCAGCGATCCTGGGACTAGCACAGATACGCAGTATTTT. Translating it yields CASSDPGTSTDTQYF.

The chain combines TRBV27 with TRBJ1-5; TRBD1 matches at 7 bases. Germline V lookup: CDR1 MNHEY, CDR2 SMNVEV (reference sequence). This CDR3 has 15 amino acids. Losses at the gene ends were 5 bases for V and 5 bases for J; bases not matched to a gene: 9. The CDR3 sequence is CASSSTGTVDQPQHF. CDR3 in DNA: TGTGCCAGCAGTAGCACCGGGACAGTAGATCAGCCCCAGCATTTT.

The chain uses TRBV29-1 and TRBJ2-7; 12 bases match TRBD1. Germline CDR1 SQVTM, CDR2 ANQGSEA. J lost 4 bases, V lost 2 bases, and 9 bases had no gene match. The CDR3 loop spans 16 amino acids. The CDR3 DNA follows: TGCAGCGTTGAATGGCGAGGGACAGGGGGCGTGTACGAGCAGTACTTC. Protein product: CSVEWRGTGGVYEQYF.

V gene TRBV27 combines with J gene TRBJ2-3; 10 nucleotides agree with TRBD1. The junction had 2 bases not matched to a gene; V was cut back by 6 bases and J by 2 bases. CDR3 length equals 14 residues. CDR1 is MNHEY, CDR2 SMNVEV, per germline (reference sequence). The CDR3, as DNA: TGTGCCAGCAGGACAGGGGGCAACACAGATACGCAGTATTTT. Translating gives CASRTGGNTDTQYF.

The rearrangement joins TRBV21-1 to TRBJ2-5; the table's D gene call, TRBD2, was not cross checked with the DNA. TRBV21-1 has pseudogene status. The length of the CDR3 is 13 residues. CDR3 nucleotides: TGTGCCAGCAGCAAGACGGGAGGGGAGACCCAGTACTTC. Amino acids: CASSKTGGETQYF.

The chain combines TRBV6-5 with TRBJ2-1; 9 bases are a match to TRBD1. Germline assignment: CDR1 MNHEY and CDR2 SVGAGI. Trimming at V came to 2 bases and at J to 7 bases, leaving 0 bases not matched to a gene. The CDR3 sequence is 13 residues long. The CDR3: CASSYGTGNEQFF. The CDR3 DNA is TGTGCCAGCAGTTACGGGACAGGGAATGAGCAGTTCTTC.

The CDR3 region is CAWSGAGGNTDTQYF. In DNA form, the CDR3 reads TGTGCCTGGAGCGGGGCGGGCGGGAACACAGATACGCAGTATTTT. The chain joins TRBV30 to TRBJ2-3; D is perhaps TRBD2 (6 bases). V lost 3 bases and J lost 2, with 15 bases in between. Germline CDR1 is GTSNPN and CDR2 is SVGIG (reference sequence). The length of the CDR3 is 15 residues. Together with reference TRBV30 and TRBJ2-3, the CDR3 gives the full variable domain: SQTIHQWPATLVQPVGSPLSLECTVEGTSNPNLYWYRQAAGRGLQLLFYSVGIGQISSEVPQNLSASRPQDRQFILSSKKLLLSDSGFYLCAWSGAGGNTDTQYFGPGTRLTVL.

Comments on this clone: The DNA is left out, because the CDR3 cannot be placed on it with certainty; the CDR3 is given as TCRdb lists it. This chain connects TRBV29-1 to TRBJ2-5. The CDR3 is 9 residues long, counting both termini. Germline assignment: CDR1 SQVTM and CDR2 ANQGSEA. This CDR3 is CSVGDGSYF.

This chain's CDR3 is CASSAPSGGSYNEQFF. CDR3 nucleotides: TGTGCCAGCAGCGCCCCTAGCGGAGGCTCCTACAATGAGCAGTTCTTC. This chain links TRBV9 with TRBJ2-1, with 7 bases matching TRBD2. V dropped 3 bases and J dropped 0; count of bases not matched to a gene: 6. This CDR3 is 16 amino acids long. Germline V gene sequence: CDR1 SGDLS, CDR2 YYNGEE. The whole variable domain, filled in from reference TRBV9 and TRBJ2-1, reads DSGVTQTPKHLITATGQRVTLRCSPRSGDLSVYWYQQSLDQGLQFLIQYYNGEERAKGNILERFSAQQFPDLHSELNLSSLELGDSALYFCASSAPSGGSYNEQFFGPGTRLTVL.

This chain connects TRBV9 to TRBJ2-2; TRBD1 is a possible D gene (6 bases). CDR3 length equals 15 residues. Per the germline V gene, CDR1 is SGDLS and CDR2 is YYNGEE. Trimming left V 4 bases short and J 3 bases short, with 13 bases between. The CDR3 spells CASSTTGLDTGELFF. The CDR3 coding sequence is TGTGCCAGCAGCACTACAGGGCTAGACACCGGGGAGCTGTTTTTT.

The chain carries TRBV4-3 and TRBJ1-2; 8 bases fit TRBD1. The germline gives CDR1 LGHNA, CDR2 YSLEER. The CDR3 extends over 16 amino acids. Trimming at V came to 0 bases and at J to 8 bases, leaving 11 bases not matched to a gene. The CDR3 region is CASSQDGRDRGEGYTF. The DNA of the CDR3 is TGCGCCAGCAGCCAAGATGGACGAGACAGGGGTGAAGGCTACACCTTC.